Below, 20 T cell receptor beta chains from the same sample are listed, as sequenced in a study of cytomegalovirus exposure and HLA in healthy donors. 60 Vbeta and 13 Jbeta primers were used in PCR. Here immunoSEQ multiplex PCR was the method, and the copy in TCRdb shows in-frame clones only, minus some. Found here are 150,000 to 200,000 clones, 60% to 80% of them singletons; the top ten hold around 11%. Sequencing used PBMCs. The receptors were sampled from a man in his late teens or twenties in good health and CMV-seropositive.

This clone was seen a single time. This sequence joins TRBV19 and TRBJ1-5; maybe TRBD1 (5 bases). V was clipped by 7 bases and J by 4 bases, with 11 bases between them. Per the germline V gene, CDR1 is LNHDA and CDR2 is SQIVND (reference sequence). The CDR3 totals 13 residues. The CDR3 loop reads CASTRRGNQPQHF. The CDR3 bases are TGTGCCAGTACCCGCCGGGGGAATCAGCCCCAGCATTTT. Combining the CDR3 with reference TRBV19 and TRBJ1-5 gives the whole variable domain DGGITQSPKYLFRKEGQNVTLSCEQNLNHDAMYWYRQDPGQGLRLIYYSQIVNDFQKGDIAEGYSVSREKKESFPLTVTSAQKNPTAFYLCASTRRGNQPQHFGDGTRLSIL.

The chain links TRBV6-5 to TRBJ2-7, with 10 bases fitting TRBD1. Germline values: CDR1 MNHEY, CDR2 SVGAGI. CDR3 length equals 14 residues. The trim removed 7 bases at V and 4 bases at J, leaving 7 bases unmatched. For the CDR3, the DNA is TGTGCCAGCAAAAAAGGACAGGGGGGGTACGAGCAGTACTTC. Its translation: CASKKGQGGYEQYF.

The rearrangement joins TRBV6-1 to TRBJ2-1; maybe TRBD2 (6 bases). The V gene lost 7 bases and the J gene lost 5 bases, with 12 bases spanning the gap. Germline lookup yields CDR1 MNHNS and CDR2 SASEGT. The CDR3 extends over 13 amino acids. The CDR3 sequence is CASTWTTHNEQFF. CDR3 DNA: TGTGCCAGCACCTGGACTACTCACAATGAGCAGTTCTTC.

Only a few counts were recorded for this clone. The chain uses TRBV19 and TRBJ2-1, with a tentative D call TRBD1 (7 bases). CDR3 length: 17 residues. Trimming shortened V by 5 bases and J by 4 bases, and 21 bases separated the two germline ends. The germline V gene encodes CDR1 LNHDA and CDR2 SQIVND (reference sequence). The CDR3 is CASSPVGGRGAYNEQFF. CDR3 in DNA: TGTGCCAGTAGTCCAGTAGGGGGCAGGGGGGCATACAATGAGCAGTTCTTC. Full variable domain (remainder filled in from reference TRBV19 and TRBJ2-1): DGGITQSPKYLFRKEGQNVTLSCEQNLNHDAMYWYRQDPGQGLRLIYYSQIVNDFQKGDIAEGYSVSREKKESFPLTVTSAQKNPTAFYLCASSPVGGRGAYNEQFFGPGTRLTVL.

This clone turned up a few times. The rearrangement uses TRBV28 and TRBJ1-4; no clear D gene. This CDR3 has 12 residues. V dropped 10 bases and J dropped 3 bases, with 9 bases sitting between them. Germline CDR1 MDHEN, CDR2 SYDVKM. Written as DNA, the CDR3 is TGTGCCATCGGCGGGGCTAATGAAAAACTGTTTTTT. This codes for CAIGGANEKLFF.

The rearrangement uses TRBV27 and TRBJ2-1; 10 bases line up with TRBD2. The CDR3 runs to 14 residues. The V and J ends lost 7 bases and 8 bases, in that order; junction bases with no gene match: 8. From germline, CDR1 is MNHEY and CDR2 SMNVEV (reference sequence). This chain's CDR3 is CASIALAGRYEQFF. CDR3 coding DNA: TGTGCCAGCATAGCACTAGCGGGAAGGTATGAGCAGTTCTTC.

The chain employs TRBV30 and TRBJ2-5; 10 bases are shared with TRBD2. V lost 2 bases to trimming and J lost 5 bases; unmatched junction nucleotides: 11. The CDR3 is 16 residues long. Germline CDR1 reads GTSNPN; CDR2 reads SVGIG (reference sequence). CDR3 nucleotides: TGTGCCTGGAGTCTCCTAGCGGGAGTTCCGGGGGAGACCCAGTACTTC. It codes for CAWSLLAGVPGETQYF.

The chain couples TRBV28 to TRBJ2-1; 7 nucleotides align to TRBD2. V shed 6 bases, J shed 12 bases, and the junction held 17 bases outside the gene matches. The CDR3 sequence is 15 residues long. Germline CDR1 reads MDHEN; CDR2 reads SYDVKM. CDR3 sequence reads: CASRPGGRGRGWQFF. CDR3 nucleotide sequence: TGTGCCAGCAGGCCGGGTGGGAGGGGCCGCGGTTGGCAGTTCTTC. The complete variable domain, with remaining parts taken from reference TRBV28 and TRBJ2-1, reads DVKVTQSSRYLVKRTGEKVFLECVQDMDHENMFWYRQDPGLGLRLIYFSYDVKMKEKGDIPEGYSVSREKKERFSLILESASTNQTSMYLCASRPGGRGRGWQFFGPGTRLTVL.

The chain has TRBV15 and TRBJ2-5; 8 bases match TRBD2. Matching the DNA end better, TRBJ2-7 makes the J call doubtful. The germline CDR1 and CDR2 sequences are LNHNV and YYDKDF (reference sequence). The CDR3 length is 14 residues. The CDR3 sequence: CATSRGTSFYEQYF. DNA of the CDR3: TGTGCCACCAGCAGAGGGACTAGCTTTTACGAGCAGTACTTC.

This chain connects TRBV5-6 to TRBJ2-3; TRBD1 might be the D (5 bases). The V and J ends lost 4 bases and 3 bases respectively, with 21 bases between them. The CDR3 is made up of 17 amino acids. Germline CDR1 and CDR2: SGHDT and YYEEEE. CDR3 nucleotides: TGTGCCAGCAGCGTAGGAGATCCAGGGATTCTAACAGATACGCAGTATTTT. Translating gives CASSVGDPGILTDTQYF. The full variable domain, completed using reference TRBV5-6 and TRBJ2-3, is DAGVTQSPTHLIKTRGQQVTLRCSPKSGHDTVSWYQQALGQGPQFIFQYYEEEERQRGNFPDRFSGHQFPNYSSELNVNALLLGDSALYLCASSVGDPGILTDTQYFGPGTRLTVL.

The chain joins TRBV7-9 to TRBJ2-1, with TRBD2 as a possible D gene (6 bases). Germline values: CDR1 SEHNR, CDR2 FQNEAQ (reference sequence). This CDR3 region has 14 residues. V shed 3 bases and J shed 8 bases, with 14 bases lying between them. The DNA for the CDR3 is TGTGCCAGCAGCTTTGCGGGAATTATATATGAGCAGTTCTTC. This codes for CASSFAGIIYEQFF.

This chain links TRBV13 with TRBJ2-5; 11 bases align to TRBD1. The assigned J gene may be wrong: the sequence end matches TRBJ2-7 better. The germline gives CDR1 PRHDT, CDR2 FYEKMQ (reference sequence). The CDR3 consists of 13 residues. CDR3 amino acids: CASRWGQGGEQYF. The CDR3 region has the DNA TGTGCCAGCAGATGGGGACAGGGGGGCGAGCAGTACTTC.

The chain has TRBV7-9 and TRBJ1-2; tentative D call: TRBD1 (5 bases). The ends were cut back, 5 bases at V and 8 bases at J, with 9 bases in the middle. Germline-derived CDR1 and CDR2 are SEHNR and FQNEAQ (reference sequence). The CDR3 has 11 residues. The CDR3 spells CASSPGFGYTF. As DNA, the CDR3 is TGTGCCAGCAGCCCAGGGTTCGGCTACACCTTC.

The CDR3 sequence is CASSQLQGTDTQYF. The CDR3 DNA follows: TGCGCCAGCAGCCAGTTACAGGGCACAGATACGCAGTATTTT. This chain connects TRBV4-1 to TRBJ2-3, with a possible D match to TRBD1 (5 bases). The CDR3 runs to 14 residues. V was cut by 3 bases and J by 1 base, with 8 bases left in between. Germline loops: CDR1 MGHRA, CDR2 YSYEKL.

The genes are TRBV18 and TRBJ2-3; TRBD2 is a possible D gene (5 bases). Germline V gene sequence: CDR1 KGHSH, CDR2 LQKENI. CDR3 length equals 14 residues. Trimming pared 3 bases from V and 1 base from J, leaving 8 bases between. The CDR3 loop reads CASSPRGGTDTQYF. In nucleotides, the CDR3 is TGTGCCAGCTCACCCCGGGGTGGCACAGATACGCAGTATTTT.

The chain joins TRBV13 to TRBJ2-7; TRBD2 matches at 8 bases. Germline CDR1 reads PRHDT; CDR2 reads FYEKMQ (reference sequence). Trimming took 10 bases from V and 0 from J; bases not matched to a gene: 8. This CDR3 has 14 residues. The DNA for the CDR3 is TGTGCCACCCAATCCGGGACTAGCTCCTACGAGCAGTACTTC. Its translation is CATQSGTSSYEQYF.

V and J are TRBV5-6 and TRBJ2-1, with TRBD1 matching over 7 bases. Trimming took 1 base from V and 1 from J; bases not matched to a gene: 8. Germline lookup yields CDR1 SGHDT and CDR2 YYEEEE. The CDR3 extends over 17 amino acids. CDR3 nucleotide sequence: TGTGCCAGCAGCTTGAGAGTAGGCAGGGGGTCCTACAATGAGCAGTTCTTC. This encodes CASSLRVGRGSYNEQFF.

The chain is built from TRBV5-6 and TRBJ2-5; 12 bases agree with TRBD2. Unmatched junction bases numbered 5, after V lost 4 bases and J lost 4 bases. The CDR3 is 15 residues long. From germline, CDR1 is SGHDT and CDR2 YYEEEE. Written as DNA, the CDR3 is TGTGCCAGCAGCGTACTAGCGGGAGGAAGAGAGACCCAGTACTTC. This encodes CASSVLAGGRETQYF.

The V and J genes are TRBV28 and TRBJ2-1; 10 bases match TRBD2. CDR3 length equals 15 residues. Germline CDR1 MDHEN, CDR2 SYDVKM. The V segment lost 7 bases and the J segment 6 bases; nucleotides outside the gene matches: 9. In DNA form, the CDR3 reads TGTGCCAGCATCTCAGGAACTAGCGGGACCAATGAGCAGTTCTTC. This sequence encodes CASISGTSGTNEQFF.

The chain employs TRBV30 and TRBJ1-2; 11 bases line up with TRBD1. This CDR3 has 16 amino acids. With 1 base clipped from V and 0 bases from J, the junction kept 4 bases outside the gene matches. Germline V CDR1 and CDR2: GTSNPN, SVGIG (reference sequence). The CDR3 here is CAWSAGTGGSNYGYTF. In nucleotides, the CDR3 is TGTGCCTGGAGTGCCGGGACAGGGGGATCTAACTATGGCTACACCTTC.